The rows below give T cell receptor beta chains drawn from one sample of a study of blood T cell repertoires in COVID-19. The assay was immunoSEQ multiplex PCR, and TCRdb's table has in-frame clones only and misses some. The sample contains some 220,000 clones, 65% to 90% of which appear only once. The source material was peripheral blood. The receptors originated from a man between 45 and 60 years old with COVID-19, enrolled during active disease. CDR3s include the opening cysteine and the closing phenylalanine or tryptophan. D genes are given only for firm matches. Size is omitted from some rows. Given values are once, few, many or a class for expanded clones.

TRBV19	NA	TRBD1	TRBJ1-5	CASSRGQSEPQHF	TGTGCCAGTTCGAGGGGACAGTCGGAGCCCCAGCATTTT
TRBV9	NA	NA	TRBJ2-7	CASSVGPGAHEQYF	TGTGCCAGCAGCGTAGGCCCAGGGGCCCACGAGCAGTACTTC
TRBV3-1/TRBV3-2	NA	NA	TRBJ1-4	CASSQPPAGASREKLFF	TGTGCCAGCAGCCAGCCTCCCGCAGGGGCCTCAAGGGAAAAACTGTTTTTT
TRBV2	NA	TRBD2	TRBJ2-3	CASSERLAGADTQYF	TGTGCCAGCAGTGAAAGACTAGCGGGGGCAGATACGCAGTATTTT
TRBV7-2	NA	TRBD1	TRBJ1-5	CASSLSTGTNQPQHF	TGTGCCAGCAGCTTATCGACAGGGACCAATCAGCCCCAGCATTTT
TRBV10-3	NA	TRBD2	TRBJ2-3	CAISLAGGRTDTQYF	TGTGCCATCAGTCTAGCGGGGGGCCGCACAGATACGCAGTATTTT
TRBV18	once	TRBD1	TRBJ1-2	CASSEGQARDYGYTF	TGTGCCAGCTCAGAGGGACAGGCTAGAGACTATGGCTACACCTTC
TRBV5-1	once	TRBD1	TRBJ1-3	CASSLGQQTGNTIYF	TGCGCCAGCAGTTTGGGACAGCAGACGGGAAACACCATATATTTT
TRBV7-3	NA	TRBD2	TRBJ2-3	CASSPHPLTSLADTQYF	TGTGCCAGCAGCCCCCACCCTCTGACTAGCTTGGCAGATACGCAGTATTTT
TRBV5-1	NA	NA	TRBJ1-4	CASSLVSGKMNEKLFF	TGCGCCAGCAGCTTGGTTTCCGGGAAGATGAATGAAAAACTGTTTTTT
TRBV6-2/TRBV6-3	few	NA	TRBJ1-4	CASSYPGQREKLFF	TGTGCCAGCAGTTATCCCGGACAGAGAGAAAAACTGTTTTTT
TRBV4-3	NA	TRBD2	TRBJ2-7	CASSRASGGPTEQYF	TGCGCCAGCAGCCGAGCTAGCGGGGGGCCCACGGAGCAGTACTTC
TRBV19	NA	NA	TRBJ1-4	CASSGAANEKLFF	TGTGCCAGTAGTGGGGCTGCTAATGAAAAACTGTTTTTT
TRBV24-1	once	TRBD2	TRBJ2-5	CATSDFGIAGGNQETQYF	TGTGCCACCAGTGATTTTGGGATAGCGGGGGGAAACCAAGAGACCCAGTACTTC
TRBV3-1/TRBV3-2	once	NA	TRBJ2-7	CASSQVGLHEQYF	TGTGCCAGCAGCCAAGTGGGGCTACACGAGCAGTACTTC
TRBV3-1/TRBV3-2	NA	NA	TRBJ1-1	CASSRAGRTEAFF	TGTGCCAGCAGCCGGGCGGGAAGGACTGAAGCTTTCTTT
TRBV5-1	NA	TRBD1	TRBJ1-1	CASSWGQTFGTEAFF	TGCGCCAGCAGCTGGGGACAGACCTTTGGCACTGAAGCTTTCTTT
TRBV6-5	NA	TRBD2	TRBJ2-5	CASSLGGGTSKTQYF	TGTGCCAGCAGTCTCGGCGGGGGGACCTCCAAGACCCAGTACTTC
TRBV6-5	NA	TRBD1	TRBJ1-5	CASCFRQGMDQPQHF	TGTGCCAGCTGCTTTAGACAGGGGATGGATCAGCCCCAGCATTTT
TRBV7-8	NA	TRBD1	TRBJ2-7	CASSLALLTGTDEIPTYEQYF	TGTGCCAGCAGCTTAGCTCTGCTCACCGGGACAGACGAAATTCCGACCTACGAGCAGTACTTC
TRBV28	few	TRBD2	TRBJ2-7	CASSIPTSGGFGEQYF	TGTGCCAGCAGTATTCCGACTAGCGGGGGCTTTGGCGAGCAGTACTTC
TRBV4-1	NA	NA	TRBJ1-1	CASSQDQGMAEAFF	TGCGCCAGCAGCCAAGATCAGGGTATGGCTGAAGCTTTCTTT
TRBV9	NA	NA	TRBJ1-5	CASSPGAGFSNQPQHF	TGTGCCAGCAGCCCAGGGGCTGGATTTAGCAATCAGCCCCAGCATTTT
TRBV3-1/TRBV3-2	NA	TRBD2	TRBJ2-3	CASSQDTSGVSYF	TGTGCCAGCAGCCAAGATACTAGCGGGGTGTCATATTTT
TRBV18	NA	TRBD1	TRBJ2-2	CASSSDRANTGELFF	TGTGCCAGCTCATCGGACAGGGCGAACACCGGGGAGCTGTTTTTT
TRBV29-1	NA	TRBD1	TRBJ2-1	CSVVRTGGYNEQFF	TGCAGCGTTGTCAGGACAGGGGGTTACAATGAGCAGTTCTTC
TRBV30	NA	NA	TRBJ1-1	CAWTAGGPEAFF	TGTGCCTGGACGGCGGGGGGCCCTGAAGCTTTCTTT
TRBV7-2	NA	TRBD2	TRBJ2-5	CASSPAGLAGGGQETQYF	TGTGCCAGCAGCCCCGCGGGGCTAGCGGGGGGGGGACAAGAGACCCAGTACTTC
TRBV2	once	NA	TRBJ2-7	CASRAGEEQYF	TGTGCCAGCAGGGCAGGGGAAGAGCAGTACTTC
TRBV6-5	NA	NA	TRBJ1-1	CASRLSVNTEAFF	TGTGCCAGCAGACTTTCGGTGAACACTGAAGCTTTCTTT
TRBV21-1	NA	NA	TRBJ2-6	CASSKADRSRSGANVLTF	TGTGCCAGCAGCAAAGCGGACAGGAGCCGCTCTGGGGCCAACGTCCTGACTTTC
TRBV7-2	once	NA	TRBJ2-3	CASSLRGMTDTQYF	TGTGCCAGCAGCCTCCGGGGTATGACAGATACGCAGTATTTT
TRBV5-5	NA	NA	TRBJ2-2	CASSLSRRSTGELFF	TGTGCCAGCAGCTTGAGCCGTCGGAGCACCGGGGAGCTGTTTTTT
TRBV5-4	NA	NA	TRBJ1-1	CASSSAGITNTEAFF	TGTGCCAGCAGCTCGGCCGGGATCACGAACACTGAAGCTTTCTTT
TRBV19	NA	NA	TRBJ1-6	CASEAVVGNSPLHF	TGTGCCAGCGAGGCCGTTGTTGGTAATTCACCCCTCCACTTT
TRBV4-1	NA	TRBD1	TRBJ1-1	CASSPVVIGGTAFF	TGCGCCAGCAGCCCCGTAGTAATAGGGGGCACGGCTTTCTTT
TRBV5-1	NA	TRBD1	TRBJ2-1	CASSAGQGTIYNEQFF	TGCGCCAGCAGCGCGGGACAGGGAACAATCTACAATGAGCAGTTCTTC
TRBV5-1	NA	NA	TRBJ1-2	CASKQGPTNYGYTF	TGCGCCAGCAAGCAGGGCCCTACTAACTATGGCTACACCTTC
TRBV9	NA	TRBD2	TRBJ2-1	CASSPRPLADYNEQFF	TGTGCCAGCAGCCCCCGGCCCCTAGCGGACTACAATGAGCAGTTCTTC
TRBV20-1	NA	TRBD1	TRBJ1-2	CSASTQGIYGYTF	TGCAGTGCTAGTACACAGGGGATATACGGCTACACCTTC
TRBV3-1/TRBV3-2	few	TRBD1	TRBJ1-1	CASSQECGRGRTEAFF	TGTGCCAGCAGCCAAGAGTGTGGCAGGGGGAGGACTGAAGCTTTCTTT
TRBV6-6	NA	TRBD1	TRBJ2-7	CASSYRSGGDPYEQYF	TGTGCCAGCAGTTACCGGTCAGGGGGCGATCCCTACGAGCAGTACTTC
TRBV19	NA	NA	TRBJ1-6	CASSQPGGGSPLHF	TGTGCCAGTAGTCAACCCGGGGGGGGTTCACCCCTCCACTTT
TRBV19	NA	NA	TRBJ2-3	CASSIAADTQYF	TGTGCCAGTAGTATAGCCGCAGATACGCAGTATTTT
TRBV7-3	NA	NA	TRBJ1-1	CASSLVKEAEAFF	TGTGCCAGCAGCTTGGTAAAAGAGGCAGAAGCTTTCTTT
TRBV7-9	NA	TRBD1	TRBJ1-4	CASSTQTGSNEKLFF	TGTGCCAGCAGCACCCAGACAGGGAGTAATGAAAAACTGTTTTTT
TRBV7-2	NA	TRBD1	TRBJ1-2	CASSLVRDRDKTYGYTF	TGTGCCAGCAGCTTAGTCCGGGACAGGGACAAAACCTATGGCTACACCTTC
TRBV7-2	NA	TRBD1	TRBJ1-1	CASSSGQVAFF	TGTGCCAGCAGCTCGGGACAGGTCGCTTTCTTT
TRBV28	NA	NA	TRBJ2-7	CASSLPGQPFEQYF	TGTGCCAGCAGTTTACCCGGACAGCCTTTTGAGCAGTACTTC
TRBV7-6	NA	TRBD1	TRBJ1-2	CASSPNTGVNYGYTF	TGTGCCAGCAGCCCTAACACAGGGGTTAACTATGGCTACACCTTC
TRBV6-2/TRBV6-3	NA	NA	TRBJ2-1	CASSYSGQGGSNEQFF	TGTGCCAGCAGTTACTCGGGGCAGGGGGGTTCCAATGAGCAGTTCTTC
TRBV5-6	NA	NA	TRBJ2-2	CASCNAQTRITGELFF	TGTGCCAGCTGCAACGCCCAAACTAGAATTACCGGGGAGCTGTTTTTT
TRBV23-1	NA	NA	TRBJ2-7	CASSQQGPEYEQYF	TGCGCCAGCAGTCAACAGGGGCCGGAGTACGAGCAGTACTTC
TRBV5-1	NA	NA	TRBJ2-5	CASSFLDSAQETQYF	TGCGCCAGCAGCTTCTTGGACAGTGCCCAAGAGACCCAGTACTTC
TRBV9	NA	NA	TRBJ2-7	CASSVGLEIDLYEQYF	TGTGCCAGCAGCGTAGGCCTGGAGATAGACCTCTACGAGCAGTACTTC
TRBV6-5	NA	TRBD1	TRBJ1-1	CASSLGGQGFTEAFF	TGTGCCAGCAGTCTCGGGGGACAGGGGTTCACTGAAGCTTTCTTT
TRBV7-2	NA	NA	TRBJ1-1	CASGLMNTEAFF	TGTGCCAGCGGGCTTATGAACACTGAAGCTTTCTTT
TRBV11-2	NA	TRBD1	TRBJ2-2	CASRRRTGGVRDTGELFF	TGTGCCAGCAGACGCAGGACAGGGGGCGTCCGCGACACCGGGGAGCTGTTTTTT
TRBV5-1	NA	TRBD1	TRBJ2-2	CASSLDRGHRTGELFF	TGCGCCAGCAGCTTGGACAGGGGGCATCGCACCGGGGAGCTGTTTTTT
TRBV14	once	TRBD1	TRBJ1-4	CASSRTGREEKLFF	TGTGCCAGCAGCAGGACAGGGCGTGAGGAAAAACTGTTTTTT